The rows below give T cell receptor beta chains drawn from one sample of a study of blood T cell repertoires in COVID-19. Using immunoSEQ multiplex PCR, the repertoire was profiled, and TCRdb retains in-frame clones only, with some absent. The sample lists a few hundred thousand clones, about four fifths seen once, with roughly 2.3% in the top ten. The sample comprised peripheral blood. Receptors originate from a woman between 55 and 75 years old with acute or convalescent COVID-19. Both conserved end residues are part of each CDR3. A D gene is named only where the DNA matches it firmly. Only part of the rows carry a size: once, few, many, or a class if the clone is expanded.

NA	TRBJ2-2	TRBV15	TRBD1	TGTGCCACCAGCAGGGGAGACAGGGAAGGGGAGCTGTTTTTT	CATSRGDREGELFF
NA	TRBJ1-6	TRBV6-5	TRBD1	TGTGCCAGCAATTCCGGGACAGGGGGCCGCTCACCCCTCCACTTT	CASNSGTGGRSPLHF
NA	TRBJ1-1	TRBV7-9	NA	TGTGCCAGCAGCCCCCGGCGGGGGGGCATGAACACTGAAGCTTTCTTT	CASSPRRGGMNTEAFF
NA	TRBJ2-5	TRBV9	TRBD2	TGTGCCAGCAGCGTTACGGGGGGGCTAGAGACCCAGTACTTC	CASSVTGGLETQYF
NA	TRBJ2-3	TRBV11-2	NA	TGTGCCAGCAGCTTAGCGTACTGGACTCGTCACACAGATACGCAGTATTTT	CASSLAYWTRHTDTQYF
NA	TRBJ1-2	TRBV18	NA	TGTGCCAGCTCACCGGACAGCGCTAACTATGGCTACACCTTC	CASSPDSANYGYTF
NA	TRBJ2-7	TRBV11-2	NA	TGTGCCAGCAGCTTAGGAGGTAGCTCCTACGAGCAGTACTTC	CASSLGGSSYEQYF
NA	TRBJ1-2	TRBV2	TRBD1	TGTGCCAGCATCACGGGGACAGGGGCCGGCGGCTACACCTTC	CASITGTGAGGYTF
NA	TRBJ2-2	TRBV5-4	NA	TGTGCCAGCAGCTTGGGCGGGGCCGGTCGGACCGGGGAGCTGTTTTTT	CASSLGGAGRTGELFF
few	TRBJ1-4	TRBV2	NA	TGTGCCAGCGGCCATAGCCCAACTAATGAAAAACTGTTTTTT	CASGHSPTNEKLFF
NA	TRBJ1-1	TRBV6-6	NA	TGTGCCAGCAGTTACTCTTTCAGCGTTGAAGCTTTCTTT	CASSYSFSVEAFF
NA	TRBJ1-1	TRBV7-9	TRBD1	TGTGCCAGCAGCTTAGAAGGGACAGTGGGCACTGAAGCTTTCTTT	CASSLEGTVGTEAFF
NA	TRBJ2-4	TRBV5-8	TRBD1	TGTGCCAGCAGCGAGGACAGGGGGCTCGCCAAAAACATTCAGTACTTC	CASSEDRGLAKNIQYF
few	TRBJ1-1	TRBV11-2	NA	TGTGCCAGCAGCTTAGATCTGATAGGAACAGGGATGAACACTGAAGCTTTCTTT	CASSLDLIGTGMNTEAFF
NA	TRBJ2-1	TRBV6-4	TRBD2	TGTGCCAGCAGCACACTAGCGGGGAGTGGATTTAATGAGCAGTTCTTC	CASSTLAGSGFNEQFF
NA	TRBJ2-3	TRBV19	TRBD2	TGTGCCAGTAGGCCGGGACTAGCGGCCAGAGCAGATACGCAGTATTTT	CASRPGLAARADTQYF
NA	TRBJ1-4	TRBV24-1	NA	TGTGCCAACGAAAAAGATAAGTCGGAGAGATCGGGAAAACTGTTTTTT	CANEKDKSERSGKLFF
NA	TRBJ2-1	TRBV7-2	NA	TGTGCCAGCAGCGACCTAGGTGTAGGGGGGGATGAGCAGTTCTTC	CASSDLGVGGDEQFF
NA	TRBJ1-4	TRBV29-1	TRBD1	TGCAGCGTCCGACAGGGGGGTCCCGAAAAACTGTTTTTT	CSVRQGGPEKLFF
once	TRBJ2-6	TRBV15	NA	TGTGCCACTAAGCAGGGACACTCCGGGGCCAACGTCCTGACTTTC	CATKQGHSGANVLTF
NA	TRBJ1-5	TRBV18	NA	TGTGCCAGCTCCCCAGGAGGGAATGGAAATCAGCCCCAGCATTTT	CASSPGGNGNQPQHF
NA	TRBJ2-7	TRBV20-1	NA	TGCAGTGCTAGTCTTTCGGGGGAAAGGGGCTACGAGCAGTACTTC	CSASLSGERGYEQYF
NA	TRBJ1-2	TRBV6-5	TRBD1	TGTGCCAGCAGGAGGGACAGCAACTATGGCTACACCTTC	CASRRDSNYGYTF
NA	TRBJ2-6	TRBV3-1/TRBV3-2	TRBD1	TGTGCCAGCAGCGGGACAGGGCGTGGGGCCAACGTCCTGACTTTC	CASSGTGRGANVLTF
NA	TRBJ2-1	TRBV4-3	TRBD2	TGCGCCAGCAGCCAAGAACTAGCGGGGGGGGAGTACAATGAGCAGTTCTTC	CASSQELAGGEYNEQFF
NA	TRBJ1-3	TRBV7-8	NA	TGTGCCAGCAGCCCCAAAAAAGGAAACACCATATATTTT	CASSPKKGNTIYF
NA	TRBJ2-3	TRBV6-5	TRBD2	TGTGCCAGCAGTTTTTTAGCGGGGAGAGGGGATACGCAGTATTTT	CASSFLAGRGDTQYF
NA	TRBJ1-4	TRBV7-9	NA	TGTGCCAGCAGCCTAGAGACCGACAGATATGAAAAACTGTTTTTT	CASSLETDRYEKLFF
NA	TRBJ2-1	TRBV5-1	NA	TGCGCCAGCAGCTTTCAGGGGAATGAGCAGTTCTTC	CASSFQGNEQFF
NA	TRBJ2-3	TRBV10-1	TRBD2	TGCGCCAGCAGTGTGAACGGGGGGGTCGACCGCAAGAGAGGCACAGATACGCAGTATTTT	CASSVNGGVDRKRGTDTQYF
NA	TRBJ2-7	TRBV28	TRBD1	TGTGCCAGCAGTTTTTCAGGGGGCTACGAGCAGTACTTC	CASSFSGGYEQYF
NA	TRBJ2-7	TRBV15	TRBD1	TGTGCCACCAGCAGAGCACCGAGGGACAGAAACCCCTACGAGCAGTACTTC	CATSRAPRDRNPYEQYF
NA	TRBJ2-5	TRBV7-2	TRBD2	TGTGCCAGCAGCTCCCCCCCCTTCGGGGGGGCGGAGACCCAGTACTTC	CASSSPPFGGAETQYF
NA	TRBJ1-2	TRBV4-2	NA	TGTGCCAGCAGCCAAGAGGGGAGGGCCAGTAACTATGGCTACACCTTC	CASSQEGRASNYGYTF
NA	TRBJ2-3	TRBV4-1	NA	TGCGCCAGCAGCCGTCAAACCCGAGGATTCGCAGATACGCAGTATTTT	CASSRQTRGFADTQYF
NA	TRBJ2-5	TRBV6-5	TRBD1	TGTGCCAGCAGACAAGGACAGGGCAAGACCCAGTACTTC	CASRQGQGKTQYF
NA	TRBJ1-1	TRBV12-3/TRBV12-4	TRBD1	TGTGCCAGCAGCCCCGGACAGGGAGCTGAAGCTTTCTTT	CASSPGQGAEAFF
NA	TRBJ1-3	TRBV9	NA	TGTGCCAGCAGCGTGAGCGGCAATGGAAACACCATATATTTT	CASSVSGNGNTIYF
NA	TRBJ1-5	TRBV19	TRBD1	TGTGCCAGTAGGGATGGACAGGGGAGAGTTCAGCCCCAGCATTTT	CASRDGQGRVQPQHF
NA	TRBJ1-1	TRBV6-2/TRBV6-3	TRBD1	TGTGCCAGCAGTTCGACAGGGAGCAGGGAAGGAACTGAAGCTTTCTTT	CASSSTGSREGTEAFF
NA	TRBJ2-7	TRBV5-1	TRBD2	TGCGCCAGCAGCCCTGGACTAGCGGTGTACGAGCAGTACTTC	CASSPGLAVYEQYF
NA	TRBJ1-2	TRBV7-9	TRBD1	TGTGCCAGCAGCTCGGACAGGGATAACTATGGCTACACCTTC	CASSSDRDNYGYTF
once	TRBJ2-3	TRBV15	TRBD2	TGTGCCACCAGCAGAGATCTGGCGGGGGGGCTGATAGGAACAGATACGCAGTATTTT	CATSRDLAGGLIGTDTQYF
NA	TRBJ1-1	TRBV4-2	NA	TGTGCCAGCAGCCAAGTTCTCAGGGGCACTGAAGCTTTCTTT	CASSQVLRGTEAFF